A selection of T cell receptor beta chains follows, all from one sample in a study of T cell repertoires in ileal Crohn's disease. Generated by immunoSEQ multiplex PCR, the TCRdb table keeps only in-frame clones and is missing some. The table has 2,000 to 3,000 clones, 80% to 90% seen once. Sequencing was performed on ileal tissue. These receptors all come from an adult with Crohn's disease. The CDR3 runs from the conserved cysteine through the conserved F or W. The D gene is left open where the match is weak. Where a row states a size, it is once, few, many or the class of an expanded clone; other rows omit it.

d_call	clone_size	v_call	j_call	cdr3_nt	cdr3_aa
-	-	TRBV7-3	TRBJ2-1	TGTGCCAGCAGCTTATGGAGCGGGACAGACAATGAGCAGTTCTTC	CASSLWSGTDNEQFF
-	-	TRBV11-2	TRBJ1-1	TGTGCCAGCACCCTCAGGGGTGAAGCTTTCTTT	CASTLRGEAFF
-	-	TRBV9	TRBJ2-7	TGTGCCAGCAGCGCCGGGGGCGGGGACGGCGAGCAGTACTTC	CASSAGGGDGEQYF
-	-	TRBV19	TRBJ2-1	TGTGCCAGTAGTCCAACGAGGCAGGGTGCGTTGTTCTTC	CASSPTRQGALFF
-	-	TRBV7-2	TRBJ2-7	TGTGCCAGCAGCCCCCGGGTTGGATCCTACGAGCAGTACTTC	CASSPRVGSYEQYF
-	-	TRBV6-5	TRBJ1-1	TGTGCCAGCATTCGGGGGGGGACTGAAGCTTTCTTT	CASIRGGTEAFF
TRBD2	-	TRBV5-1	TRBJ2-3	TGCGCCACCCGGCCGGGGCTAGCGGGGGGGCCAGATACGCAGTATTTT	CATRPGLAGGPDTQYF
TRBD1	-	TRBV27	TRBJ2-1	TGTGCCAGCAGTTTATCAGGGACAGACAACAATGAGCAGTTCTTC	CASSLSGTDNNEQFF
-	-	TRBV25-1	TRBJ2-7	TGTGCCAGCAGTCCGAAGGAAGGGTTTGAATACGAGCAGTACTTC	CASSPKEGFEYEQYF
-	few	TRBV30	TRBJ2-5	TGTGCCTGGAGTTCCCGGCGTGCCCAGTACTTC	CAWSSRRAQYF
TRBD1	-	TRBV19	TRBJ1-5	TGTGCCAGTAACTTTGGGTCCGGGACAGGGGATCAGCCCCAGCATTTT	CASNFGSGTGDQPQHF
-	-	TRBV4-2	TRBJ2-1	TGTGCCAGCAGCCGCCTCAAGGAAGGCGATGAGCAGTTCTTC	CASSRLKEGDEQFF
TRBD2	-	TRBV5-5	TRBJ2-1	TGTGCCAGCAGCCCCAGCGGGAATCCCTACAATGAGCAGTTCTTC	CASSPSGNPYNEQFF
-	-	TRBV6-5	TRBJ2-1	TGTGCCAGCAGGGGAGTGGCCGCTTCGGATGAGCAGTTCTTC	CASRGVAASDEQFF
-	-	TRBV11-2	TRBJ1-1	TGTGCCAGCAGCTTAGCCCGCGGGGTTGGCATGAACACTGAAGCTTTCTTT	CASSLARGVGMNTEAFF
-	-	TRBV27	TRBJ2-6	TGTGCCAGCAGTCCTACAGGTTCTGGGGCCAACGTCCTGACTTTC	CASSPTGSGANVLTF
TRBD1	-	TRBV7-2	TRBJ1-1	TGTGCCAGCAGCTTAAGTCTAGGACAGGGTGACACTGAAGCTTTCTTT	CASSLSLGQGDTEAFF
-	once	TRBV2	TRBJ1-2	TGTGCCAGCTTGCAGGGACGGGGAACAGATGGCTACACCTTC	CASLQGRGTDGYTF
TRBD2	-	TRBV7-9	TRBJ2-7	TGTGCCAGCAGCCAGACTAGCGGGTACACCTACGAGCAGTACTTC	CASSQTSGYTYEQYF
-	few	TRBV30	TRBJ2-5	TGTGCCTGGAGTGGTGTCAGCAAGGAGACCCAGTACTTC	CAWSGVSKETQYF
TRBD2	few	TRBV15	TRBJ2-1	TGTGCCACCAGCAATCTAGCGGGAGAAGTAAATGAGCAGTTCTTC	CATSNLAGEVNEQFF
TRBD1	-	TRBV6-1	TRBJ2-1	TGTGCCAGCAGTGAAGGCAGGGGGAATGAGCAGTTCTTC	CASSEGRGNEQFF
TRBD2	-	TRBV6-6	TRBJ2-7	TGTGCCAGCAGTGGGACTAGCGGGAGCCTGGCCTACGAGCAGTACTTC	CASSGTSGSLAYEQYF
-	-	TRBV2	TRBJ2-5	TGTGCCAGCAGCCTCCGGGGCGAGGGTGCCCAGTACTTC	CASSLRGEGAQYF
TRBD2	-	TRBV5-4	TRBJ2-5	TGTGCCAGCAGCTTAAAACTAGCGGGGCAAGAGACCCAGTACTTC	CASSLKLAGQETQYF
TRBD1	-	TRBV4-1	TRBJ2-7	TGCGCCAGCAGCCAAGTGGGGGACAGGGTCTCCTACGAGCAGTACTTC	CASSQVGDRVSYEQYF
TRBD1	-	TRBV5-4	TRBJ1-3	TGTGCCAGCAGCCAGGGACAGGGGGCGGACACCATATATTTT	CASSQGQGADTIYF
TRBD1	-	TRBV5-4	TRBJ2-5	TGTGCCAGCAGGTTTGACAGGGGGCCGGAGACCCAGTACTTC	CASRFDRGPETQYF
-	few	TRBV5-1	TRBJ1-2	TGCGCCAGCAGCTCAGACCCAGGGGACTATGGCTACACCTTC	CASSSDPGDYGYTF
TRBD1	-	TRBV6-4	TRBJ2-2	TGTGCCAGCAGTGACTCGACAGGGGATGGCGGGGAGCTGTTTTTT	CASSDSTGDGGELFF
TRBD2	-	TRBV4-2	TRBJ2-1	TGTGCCAGCAGCCAACCCCCTAGCGGAGTCGCGTACAATGAGCAGTTCTTC	CASSQPPSGVAYNEQFF
TRBD1	-	TRBV5-1	TRBJ1-6	TGCGCCAGCACGGGACAGGGCGGAAATTCACCCCTCCACTTT	CASTGQGGNSPLHF
-	-	TRBV11-2	TRBJ1-2	TGTGCCAGCAGCTCGGAGGGGTGGGGAATCTATGGCTACACCTTC	CASSSEGWGIYGYTF